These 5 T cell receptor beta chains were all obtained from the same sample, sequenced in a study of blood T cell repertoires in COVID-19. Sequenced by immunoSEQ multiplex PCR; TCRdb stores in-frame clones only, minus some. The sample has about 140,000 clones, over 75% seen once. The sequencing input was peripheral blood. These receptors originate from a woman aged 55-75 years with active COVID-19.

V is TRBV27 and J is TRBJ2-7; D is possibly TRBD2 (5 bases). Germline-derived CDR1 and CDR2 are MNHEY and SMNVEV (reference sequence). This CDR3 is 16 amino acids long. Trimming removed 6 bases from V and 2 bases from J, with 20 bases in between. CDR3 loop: CASRPSSSGYPYEQYF. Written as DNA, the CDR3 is TGTGCCAGCAGACCCTCCTCCAGCGGTTACCCCTACGAGCAGTACTTC.

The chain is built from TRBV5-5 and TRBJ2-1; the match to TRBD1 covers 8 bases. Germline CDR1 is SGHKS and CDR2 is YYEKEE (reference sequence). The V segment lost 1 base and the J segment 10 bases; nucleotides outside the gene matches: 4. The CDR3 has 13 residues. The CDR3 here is CASSLWGDREQFF. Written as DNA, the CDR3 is TGTGCCAGCAGCTTGTGGGGGGACAGGGAGCAGTTCTTC.

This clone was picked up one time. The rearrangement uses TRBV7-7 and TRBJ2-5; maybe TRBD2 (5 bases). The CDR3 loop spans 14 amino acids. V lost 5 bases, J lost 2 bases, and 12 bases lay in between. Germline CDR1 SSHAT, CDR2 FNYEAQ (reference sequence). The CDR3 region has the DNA TGTGCCAGCAGCCCCGGGGTAAATCAAGAGACCCAGTACTTC. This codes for CASSPGVNQETQYF.

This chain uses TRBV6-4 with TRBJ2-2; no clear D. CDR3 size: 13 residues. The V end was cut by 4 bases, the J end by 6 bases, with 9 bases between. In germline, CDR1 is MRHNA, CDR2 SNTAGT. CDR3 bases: TGTGCCAGCAGTGCCAACTCGGCCGGGGAGCTGTTTTTT. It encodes CASSANSAGELFF.

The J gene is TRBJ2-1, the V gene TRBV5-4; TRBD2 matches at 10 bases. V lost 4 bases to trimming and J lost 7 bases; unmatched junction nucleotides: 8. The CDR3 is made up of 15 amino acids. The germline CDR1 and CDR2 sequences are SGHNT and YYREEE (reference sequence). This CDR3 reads CASSPASGRGNEQFF. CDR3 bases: TGTGCCAGCAGCCCCGCTAGCGGGAGAGGGAATGAGCAGTTCTTC.